This record covers a single T cell receptor beta chain. Its antigen is undetermined. This record comes from a study of OX40 agonist ivuxolimab in advanced cancers. Across the study: Every 2 weeks, patients received ivuxolimab intravenously, dosed at 0.01 to 10 mg/kg.

The germline CDR1 and CDR2 sequences are SGHAT and FQNNGV. V shed 4 bases and J 6 bases; nucleotides not matched to a gene: 9. The CDR3 sequence is 15 residues long. The study's findings and limits: By week 6 at 0.1 to 3.0 mg/kg, blood CD4+ and CD8+ T cells had expanded clonally. In CD8+ T cells, expanded clones were on average more numerous than in CD4+.

Generated by immunoSEQ multiplex PCR, the TCRdb table keeps only in-frame clones and is missing some. The table has 50,000 to 80,000 clones, approximately 79% seen once. The TCR comes from an adult with an advanced solid tumor such as melanoma, head and neck, liver or kidney cancer. The specimen was CD4+ or CD8+ T cells sorted from blood, collected in a trial of the OX40 agonist ivuxolimab. The chain combines TRBV11-2 with TRBJ2-1, with 7 bases matching TRBD1. The DNA of the CDR3 is TGTGCCAGCAGCTCCCCAAGGGGGACAGCCAATGAGCAGTTCTTC. This gives the protein CASSSPRGTANEQFF.